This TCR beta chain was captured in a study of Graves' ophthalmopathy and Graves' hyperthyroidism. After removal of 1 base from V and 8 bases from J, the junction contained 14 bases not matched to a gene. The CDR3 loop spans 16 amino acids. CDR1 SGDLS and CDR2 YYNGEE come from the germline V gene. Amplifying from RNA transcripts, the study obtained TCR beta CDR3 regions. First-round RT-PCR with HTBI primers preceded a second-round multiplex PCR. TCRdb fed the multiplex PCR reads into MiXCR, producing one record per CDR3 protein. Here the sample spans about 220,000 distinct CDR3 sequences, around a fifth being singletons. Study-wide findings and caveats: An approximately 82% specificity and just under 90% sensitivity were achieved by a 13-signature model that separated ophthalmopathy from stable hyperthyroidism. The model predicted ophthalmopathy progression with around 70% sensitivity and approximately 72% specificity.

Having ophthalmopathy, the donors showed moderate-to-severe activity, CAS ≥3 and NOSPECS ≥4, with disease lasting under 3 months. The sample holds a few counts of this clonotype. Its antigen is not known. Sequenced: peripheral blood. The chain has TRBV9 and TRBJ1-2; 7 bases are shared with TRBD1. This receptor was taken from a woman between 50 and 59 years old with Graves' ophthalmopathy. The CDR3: CASSVRSDRPIGGYTF. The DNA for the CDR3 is TGTGCCAGCAGCGTACGATCGGACAGGCCCATAGGGGGCTACACCTTC.